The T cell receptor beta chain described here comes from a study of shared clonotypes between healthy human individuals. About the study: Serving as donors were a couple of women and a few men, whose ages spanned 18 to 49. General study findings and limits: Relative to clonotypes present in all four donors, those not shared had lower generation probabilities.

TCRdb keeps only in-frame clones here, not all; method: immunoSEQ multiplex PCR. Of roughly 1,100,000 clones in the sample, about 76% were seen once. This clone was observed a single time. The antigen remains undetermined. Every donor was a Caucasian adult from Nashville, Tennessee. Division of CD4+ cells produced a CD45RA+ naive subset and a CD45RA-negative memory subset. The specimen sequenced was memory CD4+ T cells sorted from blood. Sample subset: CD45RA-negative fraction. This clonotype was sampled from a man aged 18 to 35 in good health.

The CDR3 coding sequence is TGTGCCAGCAGCTTGGACAGGGTACGTCAAGGGACTGAAGCTTTCTTT. Its translation is CASSLDRVRQGTEAFF. This sequence joins TRBV5-4 and TRBJ1-1; possibly TRBD1 for D (6 bases). This CDR3 is built from 16 residues. The V gene lost 0 bases and the J gene lost 5 bases, with 17 bases spanning the gap. The germline gives CDR1 SGHNT, CDR2 YYREEE (reference sequence).